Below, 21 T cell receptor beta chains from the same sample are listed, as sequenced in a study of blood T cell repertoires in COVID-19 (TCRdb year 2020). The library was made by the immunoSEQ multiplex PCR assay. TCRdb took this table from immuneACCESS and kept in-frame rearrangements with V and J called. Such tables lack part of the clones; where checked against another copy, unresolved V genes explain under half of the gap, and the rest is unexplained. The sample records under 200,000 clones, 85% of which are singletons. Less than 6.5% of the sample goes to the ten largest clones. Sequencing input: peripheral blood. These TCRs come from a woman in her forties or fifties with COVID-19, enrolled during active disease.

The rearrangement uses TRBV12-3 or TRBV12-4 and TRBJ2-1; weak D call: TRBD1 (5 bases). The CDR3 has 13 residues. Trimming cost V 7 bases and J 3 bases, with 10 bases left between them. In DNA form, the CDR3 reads TGTGCCAGCAAAGGGGCTGTCTACAATGAGCAGTTCTTC. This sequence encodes CASKGAVYNEQFF.

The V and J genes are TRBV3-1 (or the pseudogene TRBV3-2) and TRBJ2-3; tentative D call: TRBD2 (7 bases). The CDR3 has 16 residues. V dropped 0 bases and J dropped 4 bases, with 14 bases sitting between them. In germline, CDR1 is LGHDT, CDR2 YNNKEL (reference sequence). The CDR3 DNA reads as TGTGCCAGCAGCCAAGATGGGGGGGGGCAGGCAGATACGCAGTATTTT. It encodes CASSQDGGGQADTQYF.

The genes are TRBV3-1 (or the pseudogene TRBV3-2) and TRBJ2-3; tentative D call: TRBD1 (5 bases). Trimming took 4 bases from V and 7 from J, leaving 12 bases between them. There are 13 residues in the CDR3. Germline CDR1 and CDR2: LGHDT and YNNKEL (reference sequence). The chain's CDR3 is CASSPTEIHTQYF. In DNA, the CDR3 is TGTGCCAGCAGCCCGACAGAAATCCATACGCAGTATTTT.

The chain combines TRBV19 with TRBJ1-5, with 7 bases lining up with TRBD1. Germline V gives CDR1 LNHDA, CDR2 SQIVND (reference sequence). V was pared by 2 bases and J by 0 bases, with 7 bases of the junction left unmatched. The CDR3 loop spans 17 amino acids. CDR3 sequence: CASSIRQGGLSNQPQHF. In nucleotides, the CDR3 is TGTGCCAGTAGTATACGACAGGGAGGTCTTAGCAATCAGCCCCAGCATTTT.

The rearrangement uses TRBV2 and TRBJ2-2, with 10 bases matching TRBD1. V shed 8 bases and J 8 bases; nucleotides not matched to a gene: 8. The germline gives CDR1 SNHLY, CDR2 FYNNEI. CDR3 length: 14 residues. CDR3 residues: CASSGTGEVGELFF. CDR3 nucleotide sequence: TGTGCCAGCTCCGGGACAGGGGAGGTTGGGGAGCTGTTTTTT.

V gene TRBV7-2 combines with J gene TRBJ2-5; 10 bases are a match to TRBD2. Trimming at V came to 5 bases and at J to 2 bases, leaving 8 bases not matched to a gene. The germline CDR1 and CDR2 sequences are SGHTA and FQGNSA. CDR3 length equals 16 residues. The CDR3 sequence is CASSTLSGGYQETQYF. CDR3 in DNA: TGTGCCAGCAGCACACTTAGCGGGGGGTATCAAGAGACCCAGTACTTC.

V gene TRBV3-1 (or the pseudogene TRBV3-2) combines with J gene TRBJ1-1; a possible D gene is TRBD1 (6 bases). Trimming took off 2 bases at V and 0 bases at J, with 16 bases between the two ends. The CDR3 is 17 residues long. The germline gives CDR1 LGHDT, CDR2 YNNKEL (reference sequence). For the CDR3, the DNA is TGTGCCAGCAGCCAAAAGCTGTTGACAGGACTGAACACTGAAGCTTTCTTT. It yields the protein CASSQKLLTGLNTEAFF.

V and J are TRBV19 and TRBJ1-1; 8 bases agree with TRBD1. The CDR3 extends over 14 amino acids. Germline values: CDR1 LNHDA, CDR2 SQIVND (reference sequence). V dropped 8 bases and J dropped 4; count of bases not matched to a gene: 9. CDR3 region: CASRPGQDPTEAFF. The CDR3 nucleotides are TGTGCCAGTCGTCCGGGACAGGACCCCACTGAAGCTTTCTTT.

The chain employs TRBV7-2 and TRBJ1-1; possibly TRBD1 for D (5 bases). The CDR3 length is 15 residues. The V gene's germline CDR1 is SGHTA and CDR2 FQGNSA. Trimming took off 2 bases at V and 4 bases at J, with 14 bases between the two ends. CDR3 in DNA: TGTGCCAGCAGCTTACCAGACAGTAGAGGCACTGAAGCTTTCTTT. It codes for CASSLPDSRGTEAFF.

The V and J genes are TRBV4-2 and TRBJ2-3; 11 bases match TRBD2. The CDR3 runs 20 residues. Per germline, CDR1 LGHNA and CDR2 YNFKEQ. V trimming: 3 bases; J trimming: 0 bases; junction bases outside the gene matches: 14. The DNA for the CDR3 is TGTGCCAGCAGCCATCTCCCGGGACTAGCGGTGGAGGAGAGCACAGATACGCAGTATTTT. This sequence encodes CASSHLPGLAVEESTDTQYF.

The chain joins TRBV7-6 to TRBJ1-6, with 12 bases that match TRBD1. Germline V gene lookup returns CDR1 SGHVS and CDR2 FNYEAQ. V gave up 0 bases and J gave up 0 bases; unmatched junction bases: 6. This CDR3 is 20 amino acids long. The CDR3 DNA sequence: TGTGCCAGCAGCTTAGCGCTGGGGGGACAGGGGGCCTCCTATAATTCACCCCTCCACTTT. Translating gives CASSLALGGQGASYNSPLHF.

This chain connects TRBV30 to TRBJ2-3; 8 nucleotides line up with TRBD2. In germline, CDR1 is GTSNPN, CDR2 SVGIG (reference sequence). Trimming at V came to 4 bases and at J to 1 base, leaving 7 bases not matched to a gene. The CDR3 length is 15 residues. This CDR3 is CAWTAGTRGTDTQYF. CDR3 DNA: TGTGCCTGGACTGCCGGGACTAGGGGCACAGATACGCAGTATTTT.

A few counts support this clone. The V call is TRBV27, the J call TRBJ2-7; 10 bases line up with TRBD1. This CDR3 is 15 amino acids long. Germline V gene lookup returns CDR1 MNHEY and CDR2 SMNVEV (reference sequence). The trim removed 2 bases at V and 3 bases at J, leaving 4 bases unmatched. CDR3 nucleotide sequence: TGTGCCAGCAGTTTAATCAGGACAGGGGGCTACGAGCAGTACTTC. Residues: CASSLIRTGGYEQYF.

CDR3: CASTLTGVGTGELFF. CDR3 DNA sequence: TGTGCCAGCACTCTGACAGGGGTAGGCACCGGGGAGCTGTTTTTT. The chain is built from TRBV2 and TRBJ2-2; TRBD1 agrees at 8 bases. The CDR3 is 15 residues long. Trimming cost V 7 bases and J 4 bases; bases outside gene matches: 8. CDR1 and CDR2 from the germline V gene are SNHLY and FYNNEI.

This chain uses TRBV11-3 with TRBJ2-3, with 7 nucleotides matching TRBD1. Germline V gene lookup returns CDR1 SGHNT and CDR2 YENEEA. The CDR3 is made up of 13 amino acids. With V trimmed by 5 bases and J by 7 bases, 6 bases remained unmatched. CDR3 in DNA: TGTGCCAGCAGCCCCCGGGACAGTTATACGCAGTATTTT. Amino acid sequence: CASSPRDSYTQYF.

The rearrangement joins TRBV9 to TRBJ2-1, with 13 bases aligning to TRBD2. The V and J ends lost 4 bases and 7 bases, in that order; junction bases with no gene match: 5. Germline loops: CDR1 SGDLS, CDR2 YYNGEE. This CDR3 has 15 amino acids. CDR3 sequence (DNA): TGTGCCAGCAGCTCGCCGGGACTAGCGGGGAATGAGCAGTTCTTC. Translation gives CASSSPGLAGNEQFF.

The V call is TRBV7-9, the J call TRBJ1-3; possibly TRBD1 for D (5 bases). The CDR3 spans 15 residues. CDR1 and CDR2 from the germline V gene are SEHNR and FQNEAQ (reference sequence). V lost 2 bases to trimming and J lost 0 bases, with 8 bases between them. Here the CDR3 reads CASSLMDNSGNTIYF. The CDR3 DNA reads TGTGCCAGCAGCTTAATGGACAACTCTGGAAACACCATATATTTT.

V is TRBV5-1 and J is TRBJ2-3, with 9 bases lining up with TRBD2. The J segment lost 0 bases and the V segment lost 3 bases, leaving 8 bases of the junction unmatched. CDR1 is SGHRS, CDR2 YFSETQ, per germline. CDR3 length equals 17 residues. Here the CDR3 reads CASSSRTSASSTDTQYF. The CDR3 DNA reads TGCGCCAGCAGCTCGAGGACTAGCGCATCTAGCACAGATACGCAGTATTTT.

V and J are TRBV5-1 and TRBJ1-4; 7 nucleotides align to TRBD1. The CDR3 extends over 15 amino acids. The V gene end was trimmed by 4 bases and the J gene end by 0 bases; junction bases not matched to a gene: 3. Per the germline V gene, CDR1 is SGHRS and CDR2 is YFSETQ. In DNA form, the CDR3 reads TGCGCCAGCAGCGCAGGGGGATCAACTAATGAAAAACTGTTTTTT. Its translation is CASSAGGSTNEKLFF.

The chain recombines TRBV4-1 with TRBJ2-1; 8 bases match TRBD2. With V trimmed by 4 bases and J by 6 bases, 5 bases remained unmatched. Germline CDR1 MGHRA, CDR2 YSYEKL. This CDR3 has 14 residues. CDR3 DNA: TGCGCCAGCAGCCCGGGGGGGCCGAGCAATGAGCAGTTCTTC. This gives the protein CASSPGGPSNEQFF.

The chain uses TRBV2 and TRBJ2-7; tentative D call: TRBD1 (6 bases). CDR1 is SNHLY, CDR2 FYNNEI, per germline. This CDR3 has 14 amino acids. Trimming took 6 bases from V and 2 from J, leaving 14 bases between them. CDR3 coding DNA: TGTGCCAGCAGAGGCCGGGACAAACCCTACGAGCAGTACTTC. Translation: CASRGRDKPYEQYF.